Below are 7 T cell receptor beta chains sequenced from a single sample in a study of blood T cells in healthy people across ages. Through a sample-barcoded 5' primer and a J-beta primer mix, a second PCR was run for about 6 to 11 cycles. Using its own MiXCR run on the 5' RACE reads, TCRdb lists one record per CDR3 protein. The sample has about 1.5 million distinct CDR3 sequences; about 45% are singletons. Sequencing was done on a sample of blood. The receptors were sampled from a woman aged 18-29 years in good health.

V gene TRBV2 combines with J gene TRBJ1-2; a weak D match, TRBD1 (5 bases). V was trimmed by 3 bases and J by 4 bases, leaving 12 bases between them. The CDR3 is made up of 14 amino acids. Germline V gene sequence: CDR1 SNHLY, CDR2 FYNNEI. CDR3 sequence reads: CASSDEGSVYGYTF. CDR3 nucleotides: TGTGCCAGCAGTGACGAGGGGAGCGTCTATGGCTACACCTTC.

The chain links TRBV7-9 to TRBJ2-1, with D possibly TRBD2 on 5 matching bases. Trimming left V 1 base short and J 0 bases short, with 10 bases between. Germline V gene lookup returns CDR1 SEHNR and CDR2 FQNEAQ (reference sequence). CDR3 length equals 16 residues. CDR3 in amino acids: CASSLELASSYNEQFF. For the CDR3, the DNA is TGTGCCAGCAGCTTAGAGCTAGCTAGCTCCTACAATGAGCAGTTCTTC.

This clonotype was counted only a few times. The chain carries TRBV15 and TRBJ2-5; D ambiguous. Germline V lookup: CDR1 LNHNV, CDR2 YYDKDF (reference sequence). The V end lost 2 bases, the J end lost 5 bases, and 15 bases lay between the germline ends. The CDR3 loop spans 15 amino acids. CDR3 DNA: TGTGCCACCAGCAGACATCAAACCCCAGTGGAGACCCAGTACTTC. Translation gives CATSRHQTPVETQYF.

This clonotype was observed once. The rearrangement uses TRBV6-6 and TRBJ2-1; the D gene is possibly TRBD2 (5 bases). The CDR3 runs to 13 residues. V lost 11 bases and J 4 bases, leaving 15 bases between the germline ends. Looked up from germline, CDR1 is MNHNY and CDR2 is SVGAGI (reference sequence). Written as DNA, the CDR3 is TGTGCCGGGTCGGACTTATCTTACAATGAGCAGTTCTTC. This codes for CAGSDLSYNEQFF.

This clonotype was picked up a small number of times. This rearrangement joins TRBV6-6 to TRBJ1-2, with a possible D match to TRBD1 (6 bases). V lost 2 bases and J lost 1, with 8 bases in between. From germline, CDR1 is MNHNY and CDR2 SVGAGI (reference sequence). CDR3 length equals 14 residues. The CDR3 DNA reads as TGTGCCAGCAGTTACCGACAGGATAACTATGGCTACACCTTC. Translation gives CASSYRQDNYGYTF.

This clonotype was detected a few times. The CDR3 DNA reads as TGTGCCAGCAGCTTAGTATTTAAAAGGGGCCGCGGCTATGGCTACACCTTC. It specifies CASSLVFKRGRGYGYTF. This rearrangement joins TRBV7-2 to TRBJ1-2; D possibly corresponds to TRBD1 (5 bases). Per the germline V gene, CDR1 is SGHTA and CDR2 is FQGNSA. This CDR3 contains 17 residues. The germline V and J ends were trimmed by 1 base and 4 bases, with 19 bases remaining between them.

This clonotype came up a few times. The rearrangement links TRBV5-1 to TRBJ2-1, with 7 bases that match TRBD2. The V and J ends lost 4 bases and 10 bases, in that order; junction bases with no gene match: 8. CDR1 and CDR2 (germline): SGHRS, YFSETQ. There are 13 residues in the CDR3. CDR3 sequence reads: CASSTELAWEQFF. In DNA, the CDR3 is TGCGCCAGCAGCACCGAACTAGCGTGGGAGCAGTTCTTC.